This T cell receptor beta chain was sequenced for a study of cytomegalovirus exposure and HLA in healthy donors. Findings of the study overall: A classifier reportedly called cytomegalovirus status with high sensitivity and specificity.

On this clone: Antigen specificity is unknown.

Sequenced by immunoSEQ multiplex PCR; TCRdb stores in-frame clones only, minus some. The table shows some 170,000 clones, with roughly 86% occurring only once. This CDR3 is 15 amino acids long. The V gene's germline CDR1 is SGHDT and CDR2 YYEEEE. V was cut by 4 bases and J by 5 bases, with 15 bases left in between. J is TRBJ1-4 and V is TRBV5-6; D perhaps matches TRBD1 (6 bases). The specimen sequenced was PBMCs. This clonotype was sampled from a man between 18 and 35 years old in good health and CMV-seropositive. The CDR3 sequence is CASSPMGAGNEKLFF. The CDR3 nucleotides are TGTGCCAGCAGCCCTATGGGGGCAGGGAATGAAAAACTGTTTTTT.